This record concerns one T cell receptor beta chain sequence. Its target is unknown. This entry belongs to a study of lymphopenia after photon versus proton radiotherapy. The assay was immunoSEQ multiplex PCR, and TCRdb's table has in-frame clones only and misses some. The data contain about 30,000 clones, approximately 90% of them singletons. Regarding the study as a whole: Photon-treated patients lost naive T cells and TCR diversity; proton-treated stayed stable. After the lymphocyte nadir, photon-treated repertoires showed oligoclonal expansion, especially of CD8+ Temra cells. A bigger post-nadir fall in TCR diversity correlated inversely with survival time in deceased patients.

This CDR3 has 14 residues. V was trimmed by 5 bases and J by 0 bases, leaving 11 bases between them. Germline lookup yields CDR1 SNHLY and CDR2 FYNNEI. Sequences were derived from peripheral blood, sampled from a patient treated with proton-based radiotherapy. The chain is built from TRBV2 and TRBJ2-7, with D possibly matching TRBD1 (6 bases). This TCR was sampled from an older woman with cholangiocarcinoma. Some clones in this sample may be carry-over from other donors' samples. The chain's CDR3 is CASSPQGISYEQYF. As DNA, the CDR3 is TGTGCCAGCAGTCCACAGGGAATCTCCTACGAGCAGTACTTC.